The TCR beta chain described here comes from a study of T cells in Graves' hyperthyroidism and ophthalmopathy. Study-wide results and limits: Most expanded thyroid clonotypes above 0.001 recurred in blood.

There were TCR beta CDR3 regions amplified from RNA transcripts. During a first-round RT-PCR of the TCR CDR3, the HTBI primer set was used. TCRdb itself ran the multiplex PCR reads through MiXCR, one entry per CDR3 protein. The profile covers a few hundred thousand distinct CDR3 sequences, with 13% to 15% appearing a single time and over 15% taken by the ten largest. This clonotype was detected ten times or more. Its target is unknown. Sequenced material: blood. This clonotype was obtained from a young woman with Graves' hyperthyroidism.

The CDR3 reads CASSLAQGRSSGNTIYF. The DNA for the CDR3 is TGTGCCAGCAGCTTAGCGCAGGGCAGGAGCTCTGGAAACACCATATATTTT. This chain joins TRBV7-9 and TRBJ1-3, with D possibly TRBD1 on 5 matching bases. This CDR3 contains 17 residues. CDR1 is SEHNR and CDR2 is FQNEAQ in the germline V gene (reference sequence). V lost 0 bases and J 0 bases, leaving 12 bases between the germline ends.